The sequence of this TCR beta chain was determined in a study of blood T cell repertoires in COVID-19. This CDR3 region has 13 residues. V gave up 9 bases and J gave up 6 bases, with 13 bases separating them. In germline, CDR1 is KGHDR, CDR2 SFDVKD. This table comes from immunoSEQ multiplex PCR, and its TCRdb copy is limited to in-frame clones, with some not included. The sample includes approximately 74,000 clones, around 80% of them seen just once. Sample: peripheral blood. The clonotype was recovered from an elderly woman with active or convalescent COVID-19. The chain uses TRBV24-1 and TRBJ1-4, with a possible D match to TRBD1 (6 bases). CDR3 protein: CATQAGGYEKLFF. In DNA, the CDR3 is TGTGCCACCCAGGCGGGGGGCTATGAAAAACTGTTTTTT.